Each of the 22 T cell receptor beta chains below was sequenced from the same sample in a study of identical twins. TCRdb used MiXCR to reprocess the 5' RACE reads, holding one entry per CDR3 protein. The sample holds about 150,000 distinct CDR3 sequences, approximately 4% seen once. The sequenced sample consisted of memory T cells sorted from blood. The receptors here all came from a man between 18 and 35 years old in good health.

The rearrangement joins TRBV7-8 to TRBJ1-1; D is unclear. V was cut by 6 bases and J by 0 bases, with 14 bases left in between. The CDR3 has 15 residues. The germline V gene encodes CDR1 SGHVS and CDR2 FQNEAQ. The CDR3: CASSKRTTMNTEAFF. In nucleotides, the CDR3 is TGTGCCAGCAGTAAGAGGACCACGATGAACACTGAAGCTTTCTTT.

Many counts were recorded for this clonotype. CDR3 region: CASSLSKNTEAFF. CDR3 bases: TGTGCCAGCAGCTTATCAAAGAACACTGAAGCTTTCTTT. This chain uses TRBV7-7 with TRBJ1-1; D ambiguous. This CDR3 has 13 amino acids. Germline V gene sequence: CDR1 SSHAT, CDR2 FNYEAQ (reference sequence). V was pared by 2 bases and J by 1 base, with 5 bases between.

This clonotype appeared many times. This chain uses TRBV20-1 with TRBJ2-7, with 7 bases lining up with TRBD2. The length of the CDR3 is 14 residues. The germline CDR1 and CDR2 sequences are DFQATT and SNEGSKA (reference sequence). The V and J ends lost 0 bases and 12 bases, in that order; junction bases with no gene match: 14. The CDR3 DNA is TGCAGTGCTAGAGATTCCCGCGCGGGGAGGGAGAGGTACTTC. As protein: CSARDSRAGRERYF.

The gene calls are TRBV9 and TRBJ2-1; 7 bases map to TRBD1. The CDR3 is 15 amino acids. With V trimmed by 0 bases and J by 4 bases, 4 bases remained unmatched. Germline CDR1 SGDLS, CDR2 YYNGEE. The CDR3 DNA reads TGTGCCAGCAGCGTAGAGGGGGCGGAGTACAATGAGCAGTTCTTC. This sequence encodes CASSVEGAEYNEQFF.

In this sample, this clonotype turned up many times. One junction end does not reproduce the germline sequence, and a read error may be involved. V gene TRBV7-2 combines with J gene TRBJ2-1; 11 positions match TRBD2. CDR3 size: 15 residues. Per germline, CDR1 SGHTA and CDR2 FQGNSA. The CDR3 DNA sequence: TGTGCCAGCATCTCACTACCGGGACTAGCGGAACCCCTGGTCTTC. The encoded protein is CASISLPGLAEPLVF.

In its sample, this clonotype was seen many times. The chain carries TRBV7-8 and TRBJ1-6; tentatively, D is TRBD1 (5 bases). Trimming removed 0 bases at V and 0 bases at J, with 15 bases between. CDR1 and CDR2 from the germline V gene are SGHVS and FQNEAQ. This CDR3 contains 19 residues. CDR3 sequence: CASSLARTHQISYNSPLHF. CDR3 DNA: TGTGCCAGCAGCTTAGCGCGGACACACCAAATCTCCTATAATTCACCCCTCCACTTT.

This clonotype occurred many times. This chain connects TRBV10-2 to TRBJ2-2; 11 bases match TRBD2. The CDR3 totals 15 residues. Trimming took 7 bases from V and 6 from J; bases not matched to a gene: 7. Looked up from germline, CDR1 is WSHSY and CDR2 is SAAADI. CDR3 in DNA: TGCGCCAGCACCAAGCTAGCGGGAGGTGCCGGGGAGCTGTTTTTT. This gives the protein CASTKLAGGAGELFF.

At least ten counts were recorded for this clonotype. The genes are TRBV20-1 and TRBJ1-6; D gene ambiguous. This CDR3 has 11 residues. The V end lost 2 bases, the J end lost 12 bases, and 8 bases lay between the germline ends. Germline V gene data show CDR1 as DFQATT and CDR2 as SNEGSKA (reference sequence). Written as DNA, the CDR3 is TGCAGTGCTAGACGTCAGAAACCCCTCCACTTT. Amino acid sequence: CSARRQKPLHF.

This clonotype was recorded many times. The chain couples TRBV20-1 to TRBJ2-5; possibly TRBD2 for D (5 bases). CDR1 and CDR2 from the germline V gene are DFQATT and SNEGSKA (reference sequence). Deletions cut 2 bases from V and 1 base from J, with 17 bases between. This CDR3 contains 16 residues. In nucleotides, the CDR3 is TGCAGTGCTAGACCGCGGGTGGGAACCTTCCAAGAGACCCAGTACTTC. Protein product: CSARPRVGTFQETQYF.

This clonotype was recorded many times. V and J are TRBV12-3 or TRBV12-4 and TRBJ2-7, with D possibly TRBD2 on 6 matching bases. Trimming cost V 0 bases and J 0 bases, with 9 bases left between them. This CDR3 has 15 amino acids. The CDR3 spells CASSLAGGISYEQYF. CDR3 DNA sequence: TGTGCCAGCAGTTTAGCGGGGGGAATCTCCTACGAGCAGTACTTC.

This clonotype was seen repeatedly, ten times or more. The genes are TRBV24-1 and TRBJ2-2, with 11 bases matching TRBD1. Per germline, CDR1 KGHDR and CDR2 SFDVKD. V gave up 7 bases and J gave up 3 bases; unmatched junction bases: 0. The CDR3 loop spans 14 amino acids. The CDR3 loop is CATRGQGDTGELFF. CDR3 coding DNA: TGTGCCACCAGGGGACAGGGGGACACCGGGGAGCTGTTTTTT.

This clonotype has only one observation. The chain recombines TRBV4-2 with TRBJ2-2; D ambiguous. The length of the CDR3 is 16 residues. V lost 2 bases and J lost 2, with 12 bases in between. Germline V gene sequence: CDR1 LGHNA, CDR2 YNFKEQ. The CDR3 spells CASSQSQRTNTGELFF. The CDR3 DNA follows: TGTGCCAGCAGCCAATCCCAGAGAACCAACACCGGGGAGCTGTTTTTT.

The CDR3 nucleotides are TGTGCCTGGAGTAAGGGGGGTCGCACAGATACGCAGTATTTT. It is translated as CAWSKGGRTDTQYF. V usage is TRBV30 and J usage is TRBJ2-3; either TRBD1 or TRBD2 may fit D (6 bases each). The CDR3 has 14 amino acids. The V end was cut by 2 bases, the J end by 1 base, with 10 bases between. Looked up from germline, CDR1 is GTSNPN and CDR2 is SVGIG (reference sequence).

This clonotype was counted at least ten times. The chain uses TRBV15 and TRBJ2-3, with a weak D call TRBD2 (6 bases). Germline lookup yields CDR1 LNHNV and CDR2 YYDKDF (reference sequence). The CDR3 runs to 13 residues. V was cut by 8 bases and J by 4 bases, with 13 bases left in between. CDR3 amino acids: CATGGRGADTQYF. CDR3 DNA sequence: TGTGCCACCGGGGGGAGAGGAGCAGATACGCAGTATTTT.

There are a few counts of this clonotype. The rearrangement uses TRBV9 and TRBJ1-1; D ambiguous. Between the trimmed V and J ends, which lost 3 bases and 0 bases, there was a span of 12 bases. CDR3 length: 15 amino acids. CDR1 is SGDLS, CDR2 YYNGEE, per germline. The CDR3 region has the DNA TGTGCCAGCAGCGGGGCCATCACCATGAACACTGAAGCTTTCTTT. Translation gives CASSGAITMNTEAFF.

The sample holds many counts of this clonotype. Written as DNA, the CDR3 is TGCAGCGTCCGCATCCTAGACAATGAGCAGTTCTTC. Its translation: CSVRILDNEQFF. The chain is built from TRBV29-1 and TRBJ2-1; D is unclear. Germline-derived CDR1 and CDR2 are SQVTM and ANQGSEA. V lost 6 bases and J 5 bases, leaving 11 bases between the germline ends. CDR3 size: 12 residues.

This clonotype came up many times. The rearrangement uses TRBV20-1 and TRBJ2-1; D is unresolved. Germline loops: CDR1 DFQATT, CDR2 SNEGSKA (reference sequence). The CDR3 runs to 10 residues. The V gene lost 3 bases and the J gene lost 12 bases, with 9 bases spanning the gap. CDR3 residues: CSASLVGQFF. CDR3 bases: TGCAGTGCTAGTTTAGTAGGGCAGTTCTTC.

A note on this clonotype: A read error may explain this, as a much larger clone is one base away. The chain couples TRBV20-1 to TRBJ2-4; D might be TRBD1 or TRBD2, each matching 6 bases. The CDR3 has 12 residues. Germline lookup yields CDR1 DFQATT and CDR2 SNEGSKA (reference sequence). CDR3 protein: CSLIGGGNIQYF. The DNA for the CDR3 is TGCAGCTTAATAGGGGGAGGCAACATTCAGTACTTC.

The V gene is TRBV30, the J gene TRBJ1-4, with a tentative D call TRBD1 (5 bases). The length of the CDR3 is 14 residues. V gave up 0 bases and J gave up 7 bases, with 12 bases separating them. Germline CDR1 GTSNPN, CDR2 SVGIG (reference sequence). The DNA of the CDR3 is TGTGCCTGGAGTGTTGGGCGGGGGATTGAAAAACTGTTTTTT. Translation: CAWSVGRGIEKLFF.

This clonotype was picked up many times. The chain couples TRBV28 to TRBJ1-2; 7 nucleotides match TRBD1. Germline CDR1 MDHEN, CDR2 SYDVKM. The CDR3 runs 15 residues. J gave up 7 bases and V 5 bases, and 13 bases lay outside the gene matches. The CDR3 loop is CASSDRQGPRSGYTF. The CDR3 DNA follows: TGTGCCAGCAGTGACCGACAGGGCCCACGGTCTGGCTACACCTTC.

Ten or more counts support this clonotype. The chain carries TRBV6-1 and TRBJ2-5, with D perhaps TRBD1 (5 bases). CDR1 MNHNS and CDR2 SASEGT come from the germline V gene. V dropped 1 base and J dropped 5 bases, with 5 bases sitting between them. CDR3 length equals 12 residues. For the CDR3, the DNA is TGTGCCAGCAGTGAAGGGGGCGAGACCCAGTACTTC. Translated, it gives CASSEGGETQYF.

This clonotype came up many times. J is TRBJ2-2 and V is TRBV20-1; D is unclear. The CDR3 loop spans 12 amino acids. Trimming took 3 bases from V and 3 from J, leaving 5 bases between them. Looked up from germline, CDR1 is DFQATT and CDR2 is SNEGSKA (reference sequence). The CDR3 DNA follows: TGCAGTGCTAGTAAGGACACCGGGGAGCTGTTTTTT. This gives the protein CSASKDTGELFF.